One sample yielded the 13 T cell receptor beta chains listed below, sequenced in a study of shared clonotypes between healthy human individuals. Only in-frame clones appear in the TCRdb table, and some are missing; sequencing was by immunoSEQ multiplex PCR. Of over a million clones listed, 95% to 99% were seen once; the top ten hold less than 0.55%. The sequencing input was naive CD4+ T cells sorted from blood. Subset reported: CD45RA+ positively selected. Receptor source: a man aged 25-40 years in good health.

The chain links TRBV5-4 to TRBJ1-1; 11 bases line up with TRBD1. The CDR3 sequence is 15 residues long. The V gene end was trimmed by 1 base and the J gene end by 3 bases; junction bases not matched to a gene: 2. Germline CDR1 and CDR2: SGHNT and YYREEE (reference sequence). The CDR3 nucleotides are TGTGCCAGCAGCTTGAAGGGACAGGGGGACACTGAAGCTTTCTTT. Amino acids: CASSLKGQGDTEAFF.

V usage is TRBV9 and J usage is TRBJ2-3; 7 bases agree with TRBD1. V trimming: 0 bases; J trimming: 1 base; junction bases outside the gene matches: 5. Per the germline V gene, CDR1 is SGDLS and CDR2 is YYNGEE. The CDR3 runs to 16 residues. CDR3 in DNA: TGTGCCAGCAGCGTAGCGAGGGGGCGAGGCACAGATACGCAGTATTTT. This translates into CASSVARGRGTDTQYF.

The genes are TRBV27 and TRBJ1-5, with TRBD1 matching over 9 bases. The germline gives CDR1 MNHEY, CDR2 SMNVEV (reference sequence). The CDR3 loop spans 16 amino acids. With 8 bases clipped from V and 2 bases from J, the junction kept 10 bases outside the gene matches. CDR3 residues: CASRDRAIRGNQPQHF. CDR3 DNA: TGTGCCAGCCGGGACAGGGCCATTCGGGGCAATCAGCCCCAGCATTTT.

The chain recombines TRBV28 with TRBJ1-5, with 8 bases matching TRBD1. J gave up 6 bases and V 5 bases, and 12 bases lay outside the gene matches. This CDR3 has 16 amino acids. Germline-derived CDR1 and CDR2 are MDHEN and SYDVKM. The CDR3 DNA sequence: TGTGCCAGCAGTCCCCGGACAGGGATAAAGAGTCAGCCCCAGCATTTT. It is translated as CASSPRTGIKSQPQHF.

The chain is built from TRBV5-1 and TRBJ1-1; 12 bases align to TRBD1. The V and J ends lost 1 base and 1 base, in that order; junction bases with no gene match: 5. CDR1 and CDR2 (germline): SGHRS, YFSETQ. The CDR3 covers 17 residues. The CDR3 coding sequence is TGCGCCAGCAGCTTGCGGGGACAGGGGGCGGGGAACACTGAAGCTTTCTTT. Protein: CASSLRGQGAGNTEAFF.

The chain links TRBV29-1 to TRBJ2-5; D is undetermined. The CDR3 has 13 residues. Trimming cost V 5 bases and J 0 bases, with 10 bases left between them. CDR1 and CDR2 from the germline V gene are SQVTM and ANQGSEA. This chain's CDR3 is CSVTGRYQETQYF. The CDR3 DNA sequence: TGCAGCGTTACCGGACGGTACCAAGAGACCCAGTACTTC.

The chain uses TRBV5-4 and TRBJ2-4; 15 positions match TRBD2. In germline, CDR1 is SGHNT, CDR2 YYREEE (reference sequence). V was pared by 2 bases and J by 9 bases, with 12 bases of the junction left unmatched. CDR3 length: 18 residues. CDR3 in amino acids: CASSFLGLAGGGESIQYF. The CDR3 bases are TGTGCCAGCAGCTTCCTAGGACTAGCGGGAGGGGGGGAATCCATTCAGTACTTC.

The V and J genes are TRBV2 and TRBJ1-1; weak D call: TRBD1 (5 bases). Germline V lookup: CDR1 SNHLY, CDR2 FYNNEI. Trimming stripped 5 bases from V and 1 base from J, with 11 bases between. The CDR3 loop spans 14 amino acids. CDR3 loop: CASSSQGENTEAFF. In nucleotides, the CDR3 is TGTGCCAGCAGTTCGCAGGGTGAGAACACTGAAGCTTTCTTT. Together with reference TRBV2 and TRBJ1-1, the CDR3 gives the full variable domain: EPEVTQTPSHQVTQMGQEVILRCVPISNHLYFYWYRQILGQKVEFLVSFYNNEISEKSEIFDDQFSVERPDGSNFTLKIRSTKLEDSAMYFCASSSQGENTEAFFGQGTRLTVV.

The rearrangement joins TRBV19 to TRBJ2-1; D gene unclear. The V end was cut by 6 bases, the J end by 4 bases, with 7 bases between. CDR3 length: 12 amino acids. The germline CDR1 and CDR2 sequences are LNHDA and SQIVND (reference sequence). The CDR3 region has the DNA TGTGCCAGTAGCCCCGGATACAATGAGCAGTTCTTC. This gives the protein CASSPGYNEQFF.

The CDR3 is CASSPRQGETEAFF. In nucleotides, the CDR3 is TGCGCCAGCAGCCCCCGACAGGGAGAGACTGAAGCTTTCTTT. The chain carries TRBV4-1 and TRBJ1-1; 7 bases map to TRBD1. CDR3 length: 14 residues. The trim removed 4 bases at V and 5 bases at J, leaving 7 bases unmatched. Germline V gene sequence: CDR1 MGHRA, CDR2 YSYEKL.

The CDR3, as DNA: TGTGCCAGCAGCTTGCGCCAAGCCCCACTTGTTTTCACAGATACGCAGTATTTT. Protein product: CASSLRQAPLVFTDTQYF. This rearrangement joins TRBV5-8 to TRBJ2-3; D uncertain. Between the trimmed V and J ends, which lost 1 base and 2 bases, there was a span of 20 bases. The germline V gene has CDR1 SGHTS and CDR2 YDEGEE. The length of the CDR3 is 18 residues. Using reference TRBV5-8 and TRBJ2-3 for the parts outside the CDR3, the full variable domain is EAGVTQSPTHLIKTRGQQATLRCSPISGHTSVYWYQQALGLGLQFLLWYDEGEERNRGNFPPRFSGRQFPNYSSELNVNALELEDSALYLCASSLRQAPLVFTDTQYFGPGTRLTVL.

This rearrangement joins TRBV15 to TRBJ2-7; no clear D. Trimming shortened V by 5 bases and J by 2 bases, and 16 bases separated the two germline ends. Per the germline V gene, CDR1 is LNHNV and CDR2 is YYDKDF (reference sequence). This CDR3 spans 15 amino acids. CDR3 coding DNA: TGTGCCACCAGCCACCAGGTGCATGGGACCTACGAGCAGTACTTC. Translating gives CATSHQVHGTYEQYF.

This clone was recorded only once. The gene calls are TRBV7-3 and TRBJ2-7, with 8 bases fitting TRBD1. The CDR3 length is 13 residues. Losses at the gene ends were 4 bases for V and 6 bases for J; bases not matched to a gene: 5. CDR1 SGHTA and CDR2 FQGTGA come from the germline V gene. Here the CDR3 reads CASSSGQGSEQYF. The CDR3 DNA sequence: TGTGCCAGCAGCTCAGGACAGGGATCCGAGCAGTACTTC. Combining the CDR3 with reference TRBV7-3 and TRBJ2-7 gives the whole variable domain GAGVSQTPSNKVTEKGKYVELRCDPISGHTALYWYRQSLGQGPEFLIYFQGTGAADDSGLPNDRFFAVRPEGSVSTLKIQRTERGDSAVYLCASSSGQGSEQYFGPGTRLTVT.